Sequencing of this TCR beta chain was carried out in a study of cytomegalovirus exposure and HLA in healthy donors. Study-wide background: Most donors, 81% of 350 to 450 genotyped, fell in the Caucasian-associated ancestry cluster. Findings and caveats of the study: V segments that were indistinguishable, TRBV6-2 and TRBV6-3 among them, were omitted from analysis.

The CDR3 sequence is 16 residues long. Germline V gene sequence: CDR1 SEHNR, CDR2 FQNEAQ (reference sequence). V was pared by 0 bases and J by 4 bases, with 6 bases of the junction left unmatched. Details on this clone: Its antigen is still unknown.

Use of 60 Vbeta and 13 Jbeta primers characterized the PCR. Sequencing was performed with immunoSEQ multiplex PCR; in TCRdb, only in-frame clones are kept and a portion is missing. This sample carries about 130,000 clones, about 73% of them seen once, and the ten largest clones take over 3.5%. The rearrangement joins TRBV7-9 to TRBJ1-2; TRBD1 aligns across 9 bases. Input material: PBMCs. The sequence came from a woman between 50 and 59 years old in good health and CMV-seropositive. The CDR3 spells CASSLAPTGGAYGYTF. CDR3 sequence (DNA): TGTGCCAGCAGCTTAGCCCCCACAGGGGGCGCCTATGGCTACACCTTC. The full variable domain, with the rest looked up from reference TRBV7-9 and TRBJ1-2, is DTGVSQNPRHKITKRGQNVTFRCDPISEHNRLYWYRQTLGQGPEFLTYFQNEAQLEKSRLLSDRFSAERPKGSFSTLEIQRTEQGDSAMYLCASSLAPTGGAYGYTFGSGTRLTVV.